Each of the 27 T cell receptor beta chains below was sequenced from the same sample in a study of cytomegalovirus exposure and HLA in healthy donors. The PCR made use of 60 Vbeta and 13 Jbeta primers. TCRdb keeps only in-frame clones here, not all; method: immunoSEQ multiplex PCR. The sample has approximately 220,000 clones; 60% to 80% are singletons. Sequencing input: PBMCs. These receptors all come from a male donor in good health and CMV-seronegative.

Turning to this clone: One end of the junction fails to match germline, which may point to a read error. This chain uses TRBV9 with TRBJ1-2; no firm D call. Germline assignment: CDR1 SGDLS and CDR2 YYNGEE. The CDR3 sequence is 16 residues long. The CDR3 DNA reads TGTGCCAGCAGCGTAGGGGGAGCCGAGACTAACCATGGCTACACCTTC. Translated, it gives CASSVGGAETNHGYTF.

The rearrangement joins TRBV11-2 to TRBJ2-5; 10 bases match TRBD2. The CDR3 sequence is 19 residues long. The trim removed 1 base at V and 1 base at J, leaving 12 bases unmatched. Germline V CDR1 and CDR2: SGHAT, FQNNGV. The CDR3 reads CASSLVALAGPQRQETQYF. The DNA for the CDR3 is TGTGCCAGCAGCTTAGTGGCACTAGCGGGGCCCCAACGCCAAGAGACCCAGTACTTC.

In regard to this clone: Additional DNA sequences in this sample encode the identical CDR3. The rearrangement links TRBV5-6 to TRBJ1-5; TRBD1 is a possible D gene (6 bases). V was trimmed by 0 bases and J by 3 bases, leaving 13 bases between them. This CDR3 is 16 amino acids long. Looked up from germline, CDR1 is SGHDT and CDR2 is YYEEEE. The chain's CDR3 is CASSLGAGASNQPQHF. The CDR3, as DNA: TGTGCCAGCAGCTTGGGCGCAGGGGCCTCCAATCAGCCCCAGCATTTT.

The rearrangement uses TRBV9 and TRBJ2-7; 11 positions match TRBD1. CDR3 length: 14 amino acids. Germline trimming cut 6 bases from V and 4 bases from J; bases unmatched to any gene: 6. Germline V gives CDR1 SGDLS, CDR2 YYNGEE. CDR3: CASTVGQGDYEQYF. The CDR3 nucleotides are TGTGCCAGCACCGTGGGACAGGGGGATTACGAGCAGTACTTC. Based on the CDR3 plus reference TRBV9 and TRBJ2-7, the full variable domain is DSGVTQTPKHLITATGQRVTLRCSPRSGDLSVYWYQQSLDQGLQFLIQYYNGEERAKGNILERFSAQQFPDLHSELNLSSLELGDSALYFCASTVGQGDYEQYFGPGTRLTVT.

The rearrangement links TRBV27 to TRBJ2-3; 8 nucleotides line up with TRBD1. The germline V gene encodes CDR1 MNHEY and CDR2 SMNVEV (reference sequence). With V trimmed by 2 bases and J by 10 bases, 5 bases remained unmatched. The CDR3 totals 13 residues. The CDR3 spells CASSLGGQDPQYF. Written as DNA, the CDR3 is TGTGCCAGCAGTTTAGGGGGACAGGACCCGCAGTATTTT.

V and J are TRBV6-5 and TRBJ1-4, with D uncertain. Germline values: CDR1 MNHEY, CDR2 SVGAGI. V was trimmed by 0 bases and J by 13 bases, leaving 18 bases between them. This CDR3 has 15 amino acids. CDR3 region: CASSYSGRVLEGLFF. CDR3 sequence (DNA): TGTGCCAGCAGTTACTCGGGGAGAGTCCTTGAAGGACTGTTTTTT.

The chain uses TRBV11-3 and TRBJ2-7; TRBD1 aligns across 10 bases. This CDR3 is built from 17 residues. Germline trimming cut 2 bases from V and 6 bases from J; bases unmatched to any gene: 13. Germline V gene sequence: CDR1 SGHNT, CDR2 YENEEA. The CDR3 DNA sequence: TGTGCCAGCAGCTTAAGAAGGGGGCCCGGGACAGGGGTCGAGCAGTACTTC. Protein: CASSLRRGPGTGVEQYF.

The chain recombines TRBV10-1 with TRBJ2-7; TRBD1 matches at 7 bases. The CDR3 extends over 15 amino acids. Germline V gene sequence: CDR1 WNHNN, CDR2 SYGVQD (reference sequence). Trimming at V came to 5 bases and at J to 4 bases, leaving 11 bases not matched to a gene. The CDR3 bases are TGCGCCAGCAGTCGTCCGGGACAGATTCTTTACGAGCAGTACTTC. Residues: CASSRPGQILYEQYF.

In regard to this clone: A junction boundary mismatches the germline segment, possibly from a read error. This sample includes further DNA sequences coding for the same CDR3. The chain has TRBV5-1 and TRBJ2-1; TRBD2 might be the D (5 bases). This CDR3 is 15 amino acids long. CDR1 is SGHRS and CDR2 is YFSETQ in the germline V gene. CDR3 in amino acids: CASTPGSAAYNEQFF. Written as DNA, the CDR3 is TGCGCCAGCACCCCGGGAAGCGCCGCCTACAACGAGCAGTTCTTC.

V usage is TRBV4-3 and J usage is TRBJ1-1, with D possibly being TRBD1 (5 bases). The germline CDR1 and CDR2 sequences are LGHNA and YSLEER. This CDR3 region has 13 residues. Trimming took 4 bases from V and 1 from J, leaving 7 bases between them. The CDR3 is CASSLDRNTEAFF. In DNA form, the CDR3 reads TGCGCCAGCAGCCTTGACAGGAACACTGAAGCTTTCTTT.

The chain joins TRBV5-6 to TRBJ1-1; D gene ambiguous. V dropped 2 bases and J dropped 5 bases, with 4 bases sitting between them. CDR1 is SGHDT and CDR2 is YYEEEE in the germline V gene. This CDR3 has 11 amino acids. The CDR3 DNA sequence: TGTGCCAGCAGCTTCAGTACTGAAGCTTTCTTT. This translates into CASSFSTEAFF. Combining the CDR3 with reference TRBV5-6 and TRBJ1-1 gives the whole variable domain DAGVTQSPTHLIKTRGQQVTLRCSPKSGHDTVSWYQQALGQGPQFIFQYYEEEERQRGNFPDRFSGHQFPNYSSELNVNALLLGDSALYLCASSFSTEAFFGQGTRLTVV.

This clone has only one observation. The chain uses TRBV7-9 and TRBJ2-3; a possible D gene is TRBD2 (6 bases). The V gene lost 5 bases and the J gene lost 6 bases, with 12 bases spanning the gap. The V gene's germline CDR1 is SEHNR and CDR2 FQNEAQ (reference sequence). The CDR3 consists of 13 residues. The CDR3 region is CASSQGGGDTQYF. DNA of the CDR3: TGTGCCAGCAGCCAAGGAGGAGGGGATACGCAGTATTTT.

This chain joins TRBV28 and TRBJ2-1, with 8 bases matching TRBD2. V trimming: 2 bases; J trimming: 15 bases; junction bases outside the gene matches: 3. In germline, CDR1 is MDHEN, CDR2 SYDVKM. CDR3 length: 11 residues. In DNA, the CDR3 is TGTGCCAGCAGTTTAGGACTAGCTCGGTTCTTC. It codes for CASSLGLARFF.

The genes are TRBV5-6 and TRBJ2-7; 8 nucleotides align to TRBD1. CDR3 length equals 18 residues. The ends lost 7 bases at V and 3 bases at J; junction bases unmatched: 21. Germline CDR1 and CDR2: SGHDT and YYEEEE. The CDR3: CASFLTGVVFTEIYEQYF. The CDR3 nucleotides read TGTGCCAGCTTCCTGACAGGGGTTGTTTTTACGGAAATCTACGAGCAGTACTTC.

The genes are TRBV29-1 and TRBJ1-2; no clear D gene. CDR3 length: 12 amino acids. The V end was cut by 3 bases, the J end by 6 bases, with 11 bases between. CDR1 is SQVTM, CDR2 ANQGSEA, per germline. CDR3 residues: CSVDRGLDGYTF. The CDR3 coding sequence is TGCAGCGTTGACAGAGGGCTGGATGGCTACACCTTC.

The chain joins TRBV7-8 to TRBJ2-7, with a weak D call TRBD2 (6 bases). Trimming shortened V by 1 base and J by 2 bases, and 12 bases separated the two germline ends. Germline V CDR1 and CDR2: SGHVS, FQNEAQ. The CDR3 consists of 15 residues. The CDR3 nucleotides are TGTGCCAGCAGCTTAGAGCCCGGGGGACCCTACGAGCAGTACTTC. As protein: CASSLEPGGPYEQYF.

V and J are TRBV5-1 and TRBJ1-1; D ambiguous. The CDR3 totals 11 residues. Germline lookup yields CDR1 SGHRS and CDR2 YFSETQ. Trimming cost V 5 bases and J 7 bases, with 9 bases left between them. The CDR3 DNA reads TGCGCCAGCAGGTTAAATCTTGAAGCTTTCTTT. It yields the protein CASRLNLEAFF. Full variable domain (remainder filled in from reference TRBV5-1 and TRBJ1-1): KAGVTQTPRYLIKTRGQQVTLSCSPISGHRSVSWYQQTPGQGLQFLFEYFSETQRNKGNFPGRFSGRQFSNSRSEMNVSTLELGDSALYLCASRLNLEAFFGQGTRLTVV.

V and J are TRBV10-3 and TRBJ2-1, with TRBD2 as a possible D gene (5 bases). The CDR3 contains 18 residues. Germline V CDR1 and CDR2: ENHRY, SYGVKD. Trimming stripped 6 bases from V and 2 bases from J, with 23 bases between. CDR3 residues: CAISAEWRGSDAYNEQFF. In DNA, the CDR3 is TGTGCCATCAGCGCCGAGTGGAGAGGGTCGGACGCCTACAATGAGCAGTTCTTC.

The chain joins TRBV19 to TRBJ2-7, with 12 bases fitting TRBD1. The CDR3 is 14 residues long. The germline CDR1 and CDR2 sequences are LNHDA and SQIVND (reference sequence). J gave up 4 bases and V 9 bases, and 7 bases lay outside the gene matches. The CDR3 loop reads CASSRDRGLYEQYF. CDR3 nucleotide sequence: TGTGCCAGCTCCCGGGACAGGGGGCTGTACGAGCAGTACTTC.

The chain combines TRBV9 with TRBJ2-3; 7 positions match TRBD2. The CDR3 runs 17 residues. Per the germline V gene, CDR1 is SGDLS and CDR2 is YYNGEE. V shed 2 bases, J shed 0 bases, and the junction held 9 bases outside the gene matches. The CDR3 nucleotides are TGTGCCAGCAGCGTGCTGGGGGGGAGAATTAGCACAGATACGCAGTATTTT. This codes for CASSVLGGRISTDTQYF.

V and J are TRBV4-1 and TRBJ2-7; 8 nucleotides match TRBD1. V lost 3 bases and J lost 2; bases outside the gene matches: 9. Germline CDR1 and CDR2: MGHRA and YSYEKL. The CDR3 totals 16 residues. The CDR3 DNA is TGCGCCAGCAGCCAGGCTGCCGGGACAGGCACCTACGAGCAGTACTTC. Its protein is CASSQAAGTGTYEQYF.

The chain couples TRBV5-1 to TRBJ2-5, with D maybe TRBD2 (6 bases). Trimming took 0 bases from V and 2 from J, leaving 14 bases between them. CDR1 and CDR2 from the germline V gene are SGHRS and YFSETQ. CDR3 size: 16 residues. As DNA, the CDR3 is TGCGCCAGCAGCTTGGAGGTTGGGACTGCTCAAGAGACCCAGTACTTC. This sequence encodes CASSLEVGTAQETQYF.

The V call is TRBV5-3, the J call TRBJ2-7, with 9 bases that match TRBD2. TRBV5-3 is designated an ORF whose function remains uncertain. The CDR3 covers 23 residues. V dropped 4 bases and J dropped 4; count of bases not matched to a gene: 33. CDR3 sequence: CARSPDPGHRPAGGRADWYEQYF. DNA of the CDR3: TGTGCCAGAAGCCCCGACCCGGGACACCGGCCAGCGGGCGGGAGGGCCGATTGGTACGAGCAGTACTTC.

The chain carries TRBV9 and TRBJ2-7; the match to TRBD1 covers 8 bases. Trimming took 3 bases from V and 3 from J; bases not matched to a gene: 11. The CDR3 runs to 16 residues. Germline V gene data show CDR1 as SGDLS and CDR2 as YYNGEE. CDR3 DNA sequence: TGTGCCAGCAGCGCCGGTACAGGGGGAAACAACTACGAGCAGTACTTC. Protein: CASSAGTGGNNYEQYF.

The rearrangement links TRBV19 to TRBJ1-5; 11 bases align to TRBD1. Trimming took 7 bases from V and 7 from J; bases not matched to a gene: 12. CDR3 length: 16 residues. Germline CDR1 reads LNHDA; CDR2 reads SQIVND (reference sequence). As DNA, the CDR3 is TGTGCCAGTACCATATCCGGGACAGGGGGGTGGCAGCCCCAGCATTTT. As protein: CASTISGTGGWQPQHF.

The chain employs TRBV7-3 and TRBJ2-2; no clear D gene. Germline assignment: CDR1 SGHTA and CDR2 FQGTGA. With 5 bases removed from V and 1 base from J, the gap between germline ends came to 8 bases. This CDR3 is 14 amino acids long. The CDR3 DNA follows: TGTGCCAGCAGCCCACAGTTGAACACCGGGGAGCTGTTTTTT. Translating gives CASSPQLNTGELFF. Based on the CDR3 plus reference TRBV7-3 and TRBJ2-2, the full variable domain is GAGVSQTPSNKVTEKGKYVELRCDPISGHTALYWYRQSLGQGPEFLIYFQGTGAADDSGLPNDRFFAVRPEGSVSTLKIQRTERGDSAVYLCASSPQLNTGELFFGEGSRLTVL.

The CDR3 DNA reads as TGCGCCAGCAGCCAATGGTCCGGTAGCTCCTACAATGAGCAGTTCTTC. Protein: CASSQWSGSSYNEQFF. The chain uses TRBV4-3 and TRBJ2-1; D uncertain. V was trimmed by 2 bases and J by 0 bases, leaving 11 bases between them. The CDR3 length is 16 residues. Germline V CDR1 and CDR2: LGHNA, YSLEER.